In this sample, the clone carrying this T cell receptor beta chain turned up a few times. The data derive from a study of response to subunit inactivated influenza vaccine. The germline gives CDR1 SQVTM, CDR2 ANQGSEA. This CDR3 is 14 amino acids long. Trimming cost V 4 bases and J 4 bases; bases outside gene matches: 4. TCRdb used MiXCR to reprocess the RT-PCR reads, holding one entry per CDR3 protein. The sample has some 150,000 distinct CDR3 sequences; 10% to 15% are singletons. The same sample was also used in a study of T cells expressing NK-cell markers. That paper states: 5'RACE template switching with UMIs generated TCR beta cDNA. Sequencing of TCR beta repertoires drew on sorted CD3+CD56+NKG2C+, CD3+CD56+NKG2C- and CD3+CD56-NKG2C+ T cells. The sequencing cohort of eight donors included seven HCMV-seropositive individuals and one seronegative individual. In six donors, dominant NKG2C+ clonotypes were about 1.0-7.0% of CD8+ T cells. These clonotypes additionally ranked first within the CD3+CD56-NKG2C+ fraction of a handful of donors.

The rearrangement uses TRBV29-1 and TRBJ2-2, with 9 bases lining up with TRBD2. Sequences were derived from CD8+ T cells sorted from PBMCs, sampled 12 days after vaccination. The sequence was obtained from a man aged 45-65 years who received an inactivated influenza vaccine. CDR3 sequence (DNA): TGCAGCGTTGTGGCGGGAGGGAGCACCGGGGAGCTGTTTTTT. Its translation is CSVVAGGSTGELFF.